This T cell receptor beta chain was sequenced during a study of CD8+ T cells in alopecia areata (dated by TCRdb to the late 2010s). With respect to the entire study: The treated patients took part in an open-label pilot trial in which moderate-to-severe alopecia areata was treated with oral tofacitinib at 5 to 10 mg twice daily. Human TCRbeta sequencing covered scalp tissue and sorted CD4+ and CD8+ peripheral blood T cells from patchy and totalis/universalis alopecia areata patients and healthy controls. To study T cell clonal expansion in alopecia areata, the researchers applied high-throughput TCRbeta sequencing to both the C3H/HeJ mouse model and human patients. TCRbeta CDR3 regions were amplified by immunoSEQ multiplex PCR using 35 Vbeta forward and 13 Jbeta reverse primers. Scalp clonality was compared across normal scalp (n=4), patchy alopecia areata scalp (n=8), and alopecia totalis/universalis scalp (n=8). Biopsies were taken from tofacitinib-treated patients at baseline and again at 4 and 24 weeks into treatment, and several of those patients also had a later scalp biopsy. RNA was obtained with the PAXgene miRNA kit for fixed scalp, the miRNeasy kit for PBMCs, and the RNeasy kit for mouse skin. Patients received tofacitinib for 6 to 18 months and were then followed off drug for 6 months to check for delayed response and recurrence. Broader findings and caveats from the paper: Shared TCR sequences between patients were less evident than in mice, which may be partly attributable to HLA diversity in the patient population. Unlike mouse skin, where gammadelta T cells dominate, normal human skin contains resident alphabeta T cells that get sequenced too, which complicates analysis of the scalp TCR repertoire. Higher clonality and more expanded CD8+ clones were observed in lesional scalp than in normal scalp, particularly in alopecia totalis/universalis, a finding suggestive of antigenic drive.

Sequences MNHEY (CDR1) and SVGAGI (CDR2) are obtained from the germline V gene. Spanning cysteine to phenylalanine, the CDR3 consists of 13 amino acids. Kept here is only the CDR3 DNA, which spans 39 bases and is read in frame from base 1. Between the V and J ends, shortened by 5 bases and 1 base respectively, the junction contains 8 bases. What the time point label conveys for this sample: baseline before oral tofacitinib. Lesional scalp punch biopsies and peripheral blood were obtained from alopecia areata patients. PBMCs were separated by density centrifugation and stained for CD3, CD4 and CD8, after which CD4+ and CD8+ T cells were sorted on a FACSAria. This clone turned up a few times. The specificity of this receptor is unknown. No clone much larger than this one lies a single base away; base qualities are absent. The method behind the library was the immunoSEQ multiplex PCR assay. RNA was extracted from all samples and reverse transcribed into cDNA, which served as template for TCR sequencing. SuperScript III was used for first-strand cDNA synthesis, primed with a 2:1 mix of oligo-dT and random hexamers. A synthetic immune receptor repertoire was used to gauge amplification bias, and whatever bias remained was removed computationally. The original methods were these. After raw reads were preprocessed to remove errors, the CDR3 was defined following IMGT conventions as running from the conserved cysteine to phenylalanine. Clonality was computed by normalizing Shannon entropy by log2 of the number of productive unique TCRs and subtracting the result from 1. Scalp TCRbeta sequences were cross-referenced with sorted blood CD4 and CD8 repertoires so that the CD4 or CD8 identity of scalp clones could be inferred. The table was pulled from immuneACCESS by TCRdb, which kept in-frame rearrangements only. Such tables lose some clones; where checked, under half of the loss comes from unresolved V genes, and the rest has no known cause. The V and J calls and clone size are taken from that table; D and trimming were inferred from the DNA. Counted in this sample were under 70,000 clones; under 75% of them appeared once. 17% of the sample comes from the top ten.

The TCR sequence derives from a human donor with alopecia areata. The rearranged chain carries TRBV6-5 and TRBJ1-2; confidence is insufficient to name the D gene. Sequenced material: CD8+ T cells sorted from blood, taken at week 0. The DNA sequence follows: TGTGCCAGCAGTCCCTTGCTTAACTATGGCTACACCTTC. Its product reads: CASSPLLNYGYTF.